Below are 5 T cell receptor beta chains sequenced from a single sample in a study of CD8 T cells in ankylosing spondylitis. The antigens these receptors bind are not known. TCRdb re-called the 5' RACE reads through MiXCR, storing one row per CDR3 protein. The sample includes hundreds of thousands of distinct CDR3 sequences, around 26% of them seen just once. Study outcomes and limitations: Ankylosing spondylitis blood seemed to carry a telltale TCR beta motif made of about 8 highly homologous variants.

The sequencing input was blood, either unsorted or a sorted T cell fraction (not recorded which). The receptors were gathered from a male donor with ankylosing spondylitis.

This chain uses TRBV27 with TRBJ2-7; 7 bases match TRBD2. CDR1 and CDR2 (germline): MNHEY, SMNVEV (reference sequence). The CDR3 extends over 15 amino acids. V trimming: 4 bases; J trimming: 6 bases; junction bases outside the gene matches: 12. The CDR3 reads CASSSLALRWGEQYF. DNA for the CDR3: TGTGCCAGCAGTTCACTAGCGCTTAGGTGGGGCGAGCAGTACTTC.

CDR3 coding DNA: TGTGCCAGCAGCTTAGCCCGAACTAGCGGGAGTAGCACAGATACGCAGTATTTT. It codes for CASSLARTSGSSTDTQYF. The V and J genes are TRBV7-2 and TRBJ2-3, with 11 bases lining up with TRBD2. Germline values: CDR1 SGHTA, CDR2 FQGNSA. The CDR3 sequence is 18 residues long. Trimming took 0 bases from V and 0 from J; bases not matched to a gene: 5.

In its sample, this clonotype was seen many times. V and J are TRBV2 and TRBJ2-5, with D uncertain. Germline CDR1 and CDR2: SNHLY and FYNNEI. The V and J ends lost 3 bases and 5 bases respectively, with 7 bases between them. The CDR3 extends over 12 amino acids. CDR3 sequence reads: CASSDRYETQYF. CDR3 nucleotides: TGTGCCAGCAGTGATCGATATGAGACCCAGTACTTC.

The chain uses TRBV6-1 and TRBJ2-7; possible D gene TRBD1, 6 bases. CDR3 size: 15 residues. Germline CDR1 is MNHNS and CDR2 is SASEGT. V was cut by 4 bases and J by 5 bases, with 18 bases left in between. The CDR3 coding sequence is TGTGCCAGCAGTGCAACAGGGTCTCGAAGGGACGAGCAGTACGTC. Translated, it gives CASSATGSRRDEQYV.

V and J are TRBV5-6 and TRBJ2-7; 7 bases fit TRBD1. V shed 3 bases, J shed 7 bases, and the junction held 13 bases outside the gene matches. CDR3 size: 15 residues. CDR1 and CDR2 from the germline V gene are SGHDT and YYEEEE. The CDR3 region has the DNA TGTGCCAGCAGCTCCCAGGGGGTCACGGTTGTGGAGCAGTACTTC. Residues: CASSSQGVTVVEQYF. Full variable domain (rest looked up from reference TRBV5-6 and TRBJ2-7): DAGVTQSPTHLIKTRGQQVTLRCSPKSGHDTVSWYQQALGQGPQFIFQYYEEEERQRGNFPDRFSGHQFPNYSSELNVNALLLGDSALYLCASSSQGVTVVEQYFGPGTRLTVT.